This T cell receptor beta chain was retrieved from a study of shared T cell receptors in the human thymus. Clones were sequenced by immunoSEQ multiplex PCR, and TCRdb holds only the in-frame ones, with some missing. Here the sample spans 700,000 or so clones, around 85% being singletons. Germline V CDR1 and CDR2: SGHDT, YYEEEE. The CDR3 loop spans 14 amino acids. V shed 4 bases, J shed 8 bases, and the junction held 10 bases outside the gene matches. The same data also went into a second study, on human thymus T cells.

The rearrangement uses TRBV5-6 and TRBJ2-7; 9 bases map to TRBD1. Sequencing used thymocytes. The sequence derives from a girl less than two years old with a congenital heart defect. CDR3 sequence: CASSHLRDRVKQYF. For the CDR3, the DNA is TGTGCCAGCAGCCACCTCCGGGACAGGGTAAAGCAGTACTTC.